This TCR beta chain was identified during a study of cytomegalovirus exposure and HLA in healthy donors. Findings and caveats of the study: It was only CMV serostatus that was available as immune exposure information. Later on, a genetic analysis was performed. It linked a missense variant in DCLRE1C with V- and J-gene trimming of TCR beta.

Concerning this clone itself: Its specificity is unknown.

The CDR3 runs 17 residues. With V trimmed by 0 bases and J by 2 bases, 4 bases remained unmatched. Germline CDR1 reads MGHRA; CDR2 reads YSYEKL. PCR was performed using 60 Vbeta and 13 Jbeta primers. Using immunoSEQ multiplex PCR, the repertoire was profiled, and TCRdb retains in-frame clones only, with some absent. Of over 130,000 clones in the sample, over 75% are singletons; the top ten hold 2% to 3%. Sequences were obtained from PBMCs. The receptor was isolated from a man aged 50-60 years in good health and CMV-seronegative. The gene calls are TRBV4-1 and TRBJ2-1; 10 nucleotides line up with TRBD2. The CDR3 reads CASSQDRTSGTYNEQFF. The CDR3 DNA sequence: TGCGCCAGCAGCCAAGATAGAACTAGCGGGACCTACAATGAGCAGTTCTTC.